One T cell receptor (beta chain) is described in this entry. As yet, its antigen is unknown. CDR1 and CDR2 (germline): SGDLS, YYNGEE. With 3 bases removed from V and 7 bases from J, the gap between germline ends came to 10 bases. This CDR3 has 12 residues. The data stem from a study of T cell responses to AZD1222 COVID-19 vaccine. Study-level points and caveats: Spike-specific TCRs gained breadth and depth after people received two AZD1222 doses. After the peak T cell response, and only then, were repertoires sampled. Spike as a whole was targeted by vaccine-associated CD4 TCRs, dominant at 160-218 and 743-854.

The table came from immunoSEQ multiplex PCR; TCRdb's copy has only in-frame clones and leaves some out. The profile shows 150,000 to 180,000 clones, roughly nine tenths of them singletons. The sample in question was peripheral blood, obtained on day 0 of MenACWY control vaccination. The receptor was isolated from an adult in good health. The chain uses TRBV9 and TRBJ1-2, with no clear D. Here the CDR3 DNA reads TGTGCCAGCAGCGGTCGTGGAGTTGGCTACACCTTC. As protein: CASSGRGVGYTF.